Included here is one T cell receptor (beta chain) sequence, with context. The target of this receptor is not known. Base qualities are not provided; no much larger clone lies one nucleotide away. The CDR3, cysteine through phenylalanine, is 18 amino acids long. Only the CDR3 DNA is retained, 54 bases long and in frame from the first base. V has 0 bases trimmed and J has 3 bases trimmed; junction bases matching no gene number 8. CDR1 and CDR2 were assigned from the germline V gene as SGDLS and YYNGEE. The data originate from a study of T cell changes during pregnancy in multiple sclerosis (dated 2019 in TCRdb). Study-level background: The study looked at changes in the T cell repertoire across pregnancy in women with multiple sclerosis.

Library construction relied on the immunoSEQ multiplex PCR assay. The source is immuneACCESS, and TCRdb retained only in-frame sequences with V and J called. Part of the clones is not carried over; for the studies checked, unresolved V genes explain less than half of this, and the remainder is unexplained. This sample is represented by approximately 92,000 clones; more than 85% of them were singletons. Roughly 1.4% of the sample lies in the top ten. This clonotype was sampled from a female donor with multiple sclerosis, enrolled in a pregnancy study. The sample here was peripheral blood, taken in the first trimester of pregnancy. The V and J segments used are TRBV9 and TRBJ2-2; 10 central bases correspond to TRBD2. CDR3 region: CASSVVSRLAGDTGELFF. The bases are TGTGCCAGCAGCGTAGTGAGTAGGCTAGCGGGAGACACCGGGGAGCTGTTTTTT.